Shown below are 10 T cell receptor beta chains from a single sample sequenced in a study of cytomegalovirus exposure and HLA in healthy donors. Primers: 60 Vbeta forward and 13 Jbeta reverse. Sequencing used immunoSEQ multiplex PCR; TCRdb keeps in-frame clones, though not all of them. Among 150,000 or so clones, around 80% were seen once, and the ten largest hold roughly 4.7%. Sequencing input: PBMCs. The receptor set was obtained from a woman aged 45-65 years in good health and CMV-seropositive.

The V call is TRBV11-2, the J call TRBJ1-1; D is possibly TRBD1 (6 bases). Looked up from germline, CDR1 is SGHAT and CDR2 is FQNNGV. V was shortened by 5 bases and J by 11 bases, with 21 bases between the two germline ends. The CDR3 covers 14 residues. Here the CDR3 DNA reads TGTGCCAGCAGCCTGGTAAGGGGCGGGGGGCCGGCTTTCTTT. As protein: CASSLVRGGGPAFF.

The genes are TRBV6-5 and TRBJ1-4; D is perhaps TRBD1 (5 bases). V lost 4 bases, J lost 4 bases, and 13 bases lay in between. The length of the CDR3 is 15 residues. CDR1 is MNHEY and CDR2 is SVGAGI in the germline V gene. Here the CDR3 DNA reads TGTGCCAGCAGTTTCCGAAGGGGTAGTAATGAAAAACTGTTTTTT. Protein: CASSFRRGSNEKLFF.

This clone was seen a few times. The chain carries TRBV19 and TRBJ2-7; D not certain. The CDR3 has 10 amino acids. Germline CDR1 and CDR2: LNHDA and SQIVND (reference sequence). The V gene lost 4 bases and the J gene lost 11 bases, with 9 bases spanning the gap. CDR3 in DNA: TGTGCCAGTAGTAACCAACGGGAGTACTTC. This translates into CASSNQREYF.

A single count supports this clone. The CDR3 here is CASSGQSERYGYTF. CDR3 DNA: TGTGCCAGCAGTGGACAGTCGGAACGTTATGGCTACACCTTC. The V call is TRBV28, the J call TRBJ1-2; weak D call: TRBD1 (6 bases). Germline values: CDR1 MDHEN, CDR2 SYDVKM. V lost 5 bases, J lost 5 bases, and 15 bases lay in between. This CDR3 spans 14 amino acids.

The V and J genes are TRBV7-2 and TRBJ2-7; maybe TRBD1 (6 bases). The germline V gene has CDR1 SGHTA and CDR2 FQGNSA. Trimming cost V 1 base and J 7 bases, with 17 bases left between them. The CDR3 covers 15 residues. Written as DNA, the CDR3 is TGTGCCAGCAGCTTAGAGGGGCCACTACAGGGTGAGCAGTACTTC. Amino acid sequence: CASSLEGPLQGEQYF.

This chain links TRBV30 with TRBJ2-3, with D perhaps TRBD1 (6 bases). The CDR3 is 15 amino acids. Germline lookup yields CDR1 GTSNPN and CDR2 SVGIG (reference sequence). V gave up 0 bases and J gave up 0 bases, with 10 bases separating them. CDR3 sequence (DNA): TGTGCCTGGAGTGTAGCGCAGGGGAGCACAGATACGCAGTATTTT. This encodes CAWSVAQGSTDTQYF.

The chain uses TRBV9 and TRBJ2-5, with D perhaps TRBD2 (7 bases). Trimming cost V 0 bases and J 5 bases, with 14 bases left between them. The CDR3 runs to 15 residues. Germline V gene data show CDR1 as SGDLS and CDR2 as YYNGEE. The CDR3 DNA reads as TGTGCCAGCAGCGTAGAGGGGGGGGCGATGGAGACCCAGTACTTC. This translates into CASSVEGGAMETQYF.

This clone was seen a single time. The genes are TRBV7-2 and TRBJ2-7; D uncertain. The ends were cut back, 4 bases at V and 1 base at J, with 14 bases in the middle. Germline V CDR1 and CDR2: SGHTA, FQGNSA. This CDR3 has 15 amino acids. CDR3 amino acids: CASSSQAPLSYEQYF. The CDR3 DNA sequence: TGTGCCAGCAGCTCCCAAGCCCCCCTGTCCTACGAGCAGTACTTC. Filled out from reference TRBV7-2 and TRBJ2-7, the complete variable domain reads GAGVSQSPSNKVTEKGKDVELRCDPISGHTALYWYRQSLGQGLEFLIYFQGNSAPDKSGLPSDRFSAERTGGSVSTLTIQRTQQEDSAVYLCASSSQAPLSYEQYFGPGTRLTVT.

The rearrangement joins TRBV10-3 to TRBJ1-2, with 8 nucleotides matching TRBD1. The germline CDR1 and CDR2 sequences are ENHRY and SYGVKD. There are 14 residues in the CDR3. Germline trimming cut 9 bases from V and 7 bases from J; bases unmatched to any gene: 13. The DNA for the CDR3 is TGTGCCATGAAGGCGGACAGGGAGTTTTTTGGCTACACCTTC. Encoded protein: CAMKADREFFGYTF.

The J gene is TRBJ1-4, the V gene TRBV5-5, with D tentatively TRBD1 (5 bases). The V gene's germline CDR1 is SGHKS and CDR2 YYEKEE (reference sequence). The CDR3 is 14 residues long. V lost 2 bases, J lost 7 bases, and 12 bases lay in between. The CDR3 nucleotides are TGTGCCAGCAGCTTACGACGGGGGGGTGAAAAACTGTTTTTT. This codes for CASSLRRGGEKLFF.